Listed here is a single TCR beta chain. This clonotype was recorded many times. It lacks a known antigen. Per-base qualities were not stored, and no clone one base away is much larger. The CDR3 contains 16 residues, cysteine and phenylalanine counted. Only CDR3 DNA remains: 48 bases, in frame from the first base. The germline V gene (reference sequence) yields SEHNR for CDR1 and FQNEAQ for CDR2. Trimming takes 3 bases off V and 5 bases off J; junction bases not matched to a gene: 6. This was a case-control study nested in a cohort of healthcare workers in London, UK, who had nasopharyngeal swab PCR tests and blood samples taken every week. Healthcare workers were recruited during the week of the UK lockdown, between 23 and 31 March 2020, and followed weekly for up to about 15 weeks. The protocol used for the library was 5' RACE. Sequencing used a NextSeq 500. Unique molecular identifiers were attached to individual cDNA molecules in the TCR library protocol so that sequencing error and PCR bias could be corrected. Sequencing covered both TCR alpha and beta chains, and within each sample the abundances of alpha and beta sequences were tightly co-correlated. The authors' analysis ran thus. Decombinator V4 was used to annotate TCR sequences for V gene, J gene and CDR3. Expanded TCRs were defined as changing significantly between any two time points under a Poisson model with p below 0.0001. TCR abundances were normalised to the total number of TCRs sequenced in each sample and reported as counts per million. MAIT TCRs were defined by TRAV1-2 paired with TRAJ12, TRAJ20 or TRAJ33, and iNKT TCRs by TRAV10 paired with TRAJ18. A search of VDJdb, accessed on 1 November 2021, was run for TCRs annotated to CMV, EBV and SARS-CoV-2, with TCRs annotated for multiple antigens excluded. TCRdb redid the processing of the public reads, applying fastp at Q25 and MiXCR, and retained in-frame beta chains. CDR3 protein duplicates are merged, each entry listing the most common genes and DNA. The V and J calls and clone size come from TCRdb's table, not from the authors' own analysis. This sample holds 68,000 or so distinct CDR3 sequences; 11% were observed only once. Together, the top ten hold around 6.4% of the sample.

The sample belongs to a study of early T cells in non-severe SARS-CoV-2 infection (dated by TCRdb to the early 2020s). Looking at the study overall: Because TCR sequencing relied on bulk RNA taken from unsorted whole blood, pairing of alpha and beta chains was not possible. Findings and caveats that apply to the study as a whole: Matching against VDJdb was skewed toward anti-spike CD8 responses, likely underestimated virus-specific expansions, and missed private and CD4 specificities.

This chain joins TRBV7-9 to TRBJ2-3, and TRBD2 aligns with 12 junction nucleotides. Sequencing was done on a sample of whole blood. The receptor's source is an adult who was a healthcare worker with PCR-confirmed SARS-CoV-2 infection or an uninfected control (not recorded which). The CDR3 region has the sequence CASSFPSGRDRDTQYF. The DNA is as follows: TGTGCCAGCAGCTTCCCTAGCGGGAGGGACAGAGATACGCAGTATTTT.